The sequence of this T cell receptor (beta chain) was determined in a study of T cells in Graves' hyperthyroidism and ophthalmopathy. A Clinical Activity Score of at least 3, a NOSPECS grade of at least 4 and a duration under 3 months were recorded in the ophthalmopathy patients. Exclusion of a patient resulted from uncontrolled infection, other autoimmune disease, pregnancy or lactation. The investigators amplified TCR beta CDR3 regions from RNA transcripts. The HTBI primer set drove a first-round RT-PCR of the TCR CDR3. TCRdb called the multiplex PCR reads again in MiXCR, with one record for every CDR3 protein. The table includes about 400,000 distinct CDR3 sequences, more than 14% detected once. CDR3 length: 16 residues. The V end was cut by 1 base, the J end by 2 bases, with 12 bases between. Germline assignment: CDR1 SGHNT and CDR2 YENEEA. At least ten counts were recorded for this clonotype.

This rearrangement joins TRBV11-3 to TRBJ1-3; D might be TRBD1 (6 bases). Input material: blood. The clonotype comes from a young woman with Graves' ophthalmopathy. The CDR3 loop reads CASSLVGGTTGNTIYF. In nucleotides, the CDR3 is TGTGCCAGCAGCTTAGTCGGGGGCACCACTGGAAACACCATATATTTT. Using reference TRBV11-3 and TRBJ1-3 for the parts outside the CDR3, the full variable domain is EAGVVQSPRYKIIEKKQPVAFWCNPISGHNTLYWYLQNLGQGPELLIRYENEEAVDDSQLPKDRFSAERLKGVDSTLKIQPAELGDSAVYLCASSLVGGTTGNTIYFGEGSWLTVV.